One and the same sample provided the 27 T cell receptor beta chains below, sequenced in a study of response to subunit inactivated influenza vaccine listed by TCRdb under 2018. Libraries came from RT-PCR. Sequenced on an Illumina HiSeq 2500. TCRdb reran the public reads through fastp at Q25 and MiXCR, keeping productive beta chains. Each entry is one CDR3 protein sequence, shown with its most common DNA and genes. For this sample there are 500,000 to 600,000 distinct CDR3 sequences; more than 15% appear just once. The ten top clones hold around 3% of the sample. The source material was CD4+ T cells sorted from PBMCs, sampled about 24 months after vaccination. Receptors were obtained from a man between 50 and 70 years old who received an inactivated influenza vaccine. Donor details come from another sample of the same person, matched by shared clones.

Many counts were recorded for this clonotype. The genes are TRBV7-2 and TRBJ1-6; no firm D call. V was pared by 3 bases and J by 10 bases, with 13 bases between. The CDR3 spans 14 residues. Germline V gene sequence: CDR1 SGHTA, CDR2 FQGNSA. The CDR3 sequence: CASSLGAVGSPLHF. CDR3 coding DNA: TGTGCCAGCAGCTTGGGCGCAGTAGGATCACCCCTCCACTTT.

This clonotype was seen ten or more times. J is TRBJ1-5 and V is TRBV4-3; 7 nucleotides align to TRBD1. CDR1 LGHNA and CDR2 YSLEER come from the germline V gene. J was trimmed by 6 bases and V by 0 bases; bases with no gene match: 8. The CDR3 extends over 16 amino acids. CDR3 coding DNA: TGCGCCAGCAGCCAAGACGGGACAGTCAAGGGTCAGCCCCAGCATTTT. Its translation is CASSQDGTVKGQPQHF.

This CDR3 is CASSLFSSASQETQYF. In nucleotides, the CDR3 is TGTGCCAGCAGCTTGTTCTCTAGCGCGTCCCAAGAGACCCAGTACTTC. The rearrangement links TRBV5-6 to TRBJ2-5; D is perhaps TRBD2 (6 bases). CDR1 and CDR2 (germline): SGHDT, YYEEEE. V was shortened by 1 base and J by 1 base, with 14 bases between the two germline ends. CDR3 size: 16 residues.

As for this clonotype: This may be a read error, as it is one base from a much larger clone. This chain connects TRBV2 to TRBJ1-6, with 11 bases lining up with TRBD1. Germline CDR1 SNHLY, CDR2 FYNNEI. The CDR3 is 14 amino acids. The CDR3: CASIGTGGFSPLYF. CDR3 bases: TGTGCCAGCATCGGGACAGGGGGATTCTCACCCCTCTACTTT.

V is TRBV10-3 and J is TRBJ2-7; D is perhaps TRBD1 (5 bases). The CDR3 covers 15 residues. Germline V gene data show CDR1 as ENHRY and CDR2 as SYGVKD. V was trimmed by 0 bases and J by 2 bases, leaving 11 bases between them. CDR3 DNA: TGTGCCATCAGTGAGTCAACAGGTGGACCCTACGAGCAGTACTTC. Amino acids: CAISESTGGPYEQYF.

The chain uses TRBV10-3 and TRBJ2-6, with D possibly matching TRBD2 (6 bases). V lost 4 bases, J lost 0 bases, and 10 bases lay in between. This CDR3 has 16 amino acids. The germline V gene encodes CDR1 ENHRY and CDR2 SYGVKD. The CDR3 sequence: CAISGGRSSGANVLTF. As DNA, the CDR3 is TGTGCCATCAGTGGGGGGAGGTCCTCTGGGGCCAACGTCCTGACTTTC.

This clonotype was counted ten times or more. The chain joins TRBV29-1 to TRBJ2-3; the match to TRBD2 covers 7 bases. Germline trimming cut 8 bases from V and 6 bases from J; bases unmatched to any gene: 17. CDR1 SQVTM and CDR2 ANQGSEA come from the germline V gene. This CDR3 contains 15 residues. CDR3 residues: CSSTGTTDPGDTQYF. The DNA for the CDR3 is TGCAGCAGTACCGGGACTACCGACCCCGGGGATACGCAGTATTTT.

This clonotype was counted only a few times. The chain joins TRBV4-1 to TRBJ2-7; D gene ambiguous. This CDR3 region has 14 residues. CDR1 is MGHRA, CDR2 YSYEKL, per germline. V dropped 0 bases and J dropped 6 bases, with 12 bases sitting between them. The CDR3 DNA sequence: TGCGCCAGCAGCCAAGATCTTCGGTCGTCCGAGCAGTACTTC. It specifies CASSQDLRSSEQYF.

This clonotype was detected ten times or more. V and J are TRBV7-2 and TRBJ2-7; 7 bases match TRBD1. J gave up 2 bases and V 5 bases, and 3 bases lay outside the gene matches. This CDR3 spans 13 amino acids. The germline V gene encodes CDR1 SGHTA and CDR2 FQGNSA. The CDR3 protein is CASSLDRAYEQYF. The CDR3 DNA sequence: TGTGCCAGCAGCCTTGACAGGGCCTACGAGCAGTACTTC.

The chain employs TRBV12-3 or TRBV12-4 and TRBJ2-1; D is possibly TRBD1 (5 bases). Trimming shortened V by 4 bases and J by 8 bases, and 12 bases separated the two germline ends. This CDR3 spans 13 amino acids. The CDR3 loop reads CASSSIKGYEQFF. CDR3 nucleotide sequence: TGTGCCAGCAGTTCCATCAAGGGGTATGAGCAGTTCTTC.

V and J are TRBV20-1 and TRBJ2-7; 7 bases line up with TRBD1. The CDR3 runs to 14 residues. Trimming took 1 base from V and 3 from J; bases not matched to a gene: 6. From germline, CDR1 is DFQATT and CDR2 SNEGSKA (reference sequence). CDR3 nucleotides: TGCAGTGCTAGAGGGGGGACAGAATACTACGAGCAGTACTTC. Translation gives CSARGGTEYYEQYF.

This clonotype has only one observation. This chain uses TRBV25-1 with TRBJ2-2; tentative D call: TRBD2 (5 bases). The CDR3 totals 14 residues. Deletions cut 8 bases from V and 1 base from J, with 11 bases between. The germline CDR1 and CDR2 sequences are MGHDK and SYGVNS. This chain's CDR3 is CASGGRLNTGELFF. CDR3 coding DNA: TGTGCCAGCGGCGGGCGGTTGAACACCGGGGAGCTGTTTTTT.

This clonotype has more than one count but fewer than ten. The rearrangement links TRBV12-3 or TRBV12-4 to TRBJ2-6; D gene ambiguous. Deletions cut 7 bases from V and 0 bases from J, with 10 bases between. CDR3 length equals 15 residues. The CDR3 sequence is CASTPPGSGANVLTF. The CDR3 region has the DNA TGTGCCAGCACCCCCCCGGGCTCTGGGGCCAACGTCCTGACTTTC.

This sequence joins TRBV2 and TRBJ2-7; D might be TRBD1 or TRBD2, each matching 5 bases. The V end lost 4 bases, the J end lost 2 bases, and 9 bases lay between the germline ends. Germline-derived CDR1 and CDR2 are SNHLY and FYNNEI. There are 13 residues in the CDR3. CDR3 sequence reads: CASSGDATYEQYF. CDR3 DNA sequence: TGTGCCAGCAGTGGGGACGCCACCTACGAGCAGTACTTC.

Worth noting for this clonotype: One end of the junction is discordant with germline, which a read error may explain. The chain employs TRBV10-1 and TRBJ2-5; D is unresolved. Germline loops: CDR1 WNHNN, CDR2 SYGVQD (reference sequence). The CDR3 contains 13 residues. CDR3 DNA: TGCGCCAGCAGTGAAGCCGTCCAAGGGACCCAGTACTTC. This gives the protein CASSEAVQGTQYF.

This clonotype was seen more than once but under ten times. The chain is built from TRBV5-6 and TRBJ1-1; D not resolved. This CDR3 comprises 15 residues. Between the trimmed V and J ends, which lost 3 bases and 0 bases, there was a span of 12 bases. Looked up from germline, CDR1 is SGHDT and CDR2 is YYEEEE. The CDR3 loop is CASSWAHGVNTEAFF. In DNA, the CDR3 is TGTGCCAGCAGCTGGGCCCACGGGGTGAACACTGAAGCTTTCTTT.

The gene calls are TRBV28 and TRBJ1-5; D not certain. The germline V gene has CDR1 MDHEN and CDR2 SYDVKM. The CDR3 is 17 amino acids. Trimming took 6 bases from V and 0 from J, leaving 18 bases between them. This chain's CDR3 is CASRLPRPLYSNQPQHF. The DNA of the CDR3 is TGTGCCAGCAGGCTGCCCCGACCGCTGTATAGCAATCAGCCCCAGCATTTT.

The genes are TRBV10-3 and TRBJ2-7; 7 nucleotides agree with TRBD1. V dropped 7 bases and J dropped 4; count of bases not matched to a gene: 13. The CDR3 spans 15 residues. CDR1 and CDR2 (germline): ENHRY, SYGVKD. The DNA for the CDR3 is TGTGCCATCAATTCCCCGGGACAGTCGATATACGAGCAGTACTTC. Protein product: CAINSPGQSIYEQYF.

The CDR3 DNA reads as TGTGCCAGCAGCCTGGACAGTCGCGTATCCGAGCAGTACTTC. Encoded protein: CASSLDSRVSEQYF. This chain connects TRBV11-3 to TRBJ2-7; D perhaps matches TRBD1 (6 bases). V gave up 5 bases and J gave up 6 bases, with 17 bases separating them. There are 14 residues in the CDR3. Germline V gene data show CDR1 as SGHNT and CDR2 as YENEEA.

The rearrangement links TRBV12-3 or TRBV12-4 to TRBJ2-6; D unclear. Trimming removed 2 bases from V and 1 base from J, with 6 bases in between. This CDR3 contains 15 residues. The CDR3 here is CASSLSASGANVLTF. In nucleotides, the CDR3 is TGTGCCAGCAGTTTATCGGCGTCTGGGGCCAACGTCCTGACTTTC.

The table lists this clonotype with a few counts. The genes are TRBV20-1 and TRBJ2-7, with D possibly TRBD2 on 6 matching bases. Germline V gives CDR1 DFQATT, CDR2 SNEGSKA (reference sequence). Between the trimmed V and J ends, which lost 2 bases and 3 bases, there was a span of 11 bases. The CDR3 loop spans 13 amino acids. In DNA, the CDR3 is TGCAGTGCTAGACACCCGGGACTCTACGAGCAGTACTTC. It codes for CSARHPGLYEQYF.

This clonotype was recorded at least ten times. The chain carries TRBV7-2 and TRBJ1-2, with D unresolved. Germline V gene data show CDR1 as SGHTA and CDR2 as FQGNSA. The CDR3 covers 13 residues. The V gene lost 4 bases and the J gene lost 4 bases, with 10 bases spanning the gap. CDR3 sequence: CASSSTGGYGYTF. The CDR3 DNA reads as TGTGCCAGCAGCTCCACGGGCGGCTATGGCTACACCTTC.

There are a few counts of this clonotype. This rearrangement joins TRBV5-5 to TRBJ2-7; D gene uncertain. Germline CDR1 SGHKS, CDR2 YYEKEE (reference sequence). Trimming took off 3 bases at V and 1 base at J, with 17 bases between the two ends. The CDR3 is 16 amino acids. The CDR3 region is CASSSILGTLSYEQYF. The CDR3 nucleotides are TGTGCCAGCAGCTCTATTTTGGGTACTCTTTCCTACGAGCAGTACTTC.

V and J are TRBV6-1 and TRBJ1-2; TRBD1 agrees at 8 bases. This CDR3 is built from 13 residues. V dropped 7 bases and J dropped 6; count of bases not matched to a gene: 7. Germline CDR1 and CDR2: MNHNS and SASEGT. The CDR3 nucleotides read TGTGCCAGCATCCTCGGACAGGGCGATGGCTACACCTTC. Protein: CASILGQGDGYTF.

This clonotype was seen at least ten times. V usage is TRBV5-1 and J usage is TRBJ1-2; D call uncertain. Germline V gene lookup returns CDR1 SGHRS and CDR2 YFSETQ. The CDR3 has 14 amino acids. V lost 0 bases and J lost 0, with 6 bases in between. The CDR3 coding sequence is TGCGCCAGCAGCTTGGCTCCACCTAACTATGGCTACACCTTC. This gives the protein CASSLAPPNYGYTF.

This chain connects TRBV4-2 to TRBJ1-2; unclear D gene. The CDR3 contains 15 residues. The V end lost 0 bases, the J end lost 2 bases, and 10 bases lay between the germline ends. The germline gives CDR1 LGHNA, CDR2 YNFKEQ. The CDR3 DNA reads as TGTGCCAGCAGCCAAGATCAGAATTCCAACTATGGCTACACCTTC. It is translated as CASSQDQNSNYGYTF.

This clonotype was seen more than once but under ten times. The CDR3 protein is CASSPLGIQGDTQYF. The CDR3 region has the DNA TGTGCCAGCAGTCCCCTGGGAATACAAGGGGATACGCAGTATTTT. V and J are TRBV28 and TRBJ2-3; D gene unclear. Trimming shortened V by 5 bases and J by 6 bases, and 18 bases separated the two germline ends. Germline CDR1 reads MDHEN; CDR2 reads SYDVKM. This CDR3 is built from 15 residues.